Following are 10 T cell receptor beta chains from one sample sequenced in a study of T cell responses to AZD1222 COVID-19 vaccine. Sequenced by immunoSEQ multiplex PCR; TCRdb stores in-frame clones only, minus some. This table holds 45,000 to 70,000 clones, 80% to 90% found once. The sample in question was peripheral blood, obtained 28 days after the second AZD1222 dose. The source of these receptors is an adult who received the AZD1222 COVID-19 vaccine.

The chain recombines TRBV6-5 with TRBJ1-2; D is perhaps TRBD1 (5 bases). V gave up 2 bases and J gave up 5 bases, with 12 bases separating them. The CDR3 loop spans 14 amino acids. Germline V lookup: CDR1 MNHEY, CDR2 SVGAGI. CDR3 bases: TGTGCCAGCAGTTACCTCGGGGCCTCTTATGGCTACACCTTC. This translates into CASSYLGASYGYTF.

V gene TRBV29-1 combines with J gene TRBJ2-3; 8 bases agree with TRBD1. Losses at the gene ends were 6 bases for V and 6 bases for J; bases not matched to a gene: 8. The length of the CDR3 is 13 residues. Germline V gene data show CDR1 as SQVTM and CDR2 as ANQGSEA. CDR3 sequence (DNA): TGCAGCGTGGGACAGGCCCTCGGGGATACGCAGTATTTT. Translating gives CSVGQALGDTQYF.

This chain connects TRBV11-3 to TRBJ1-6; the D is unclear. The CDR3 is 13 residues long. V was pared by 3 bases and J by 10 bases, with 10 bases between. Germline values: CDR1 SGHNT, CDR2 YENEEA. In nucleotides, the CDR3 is TGTGCCAGCAGCTTTGACCGAAGATCACCCCTCCACTTT. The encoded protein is CASSFDRRSPLHF.

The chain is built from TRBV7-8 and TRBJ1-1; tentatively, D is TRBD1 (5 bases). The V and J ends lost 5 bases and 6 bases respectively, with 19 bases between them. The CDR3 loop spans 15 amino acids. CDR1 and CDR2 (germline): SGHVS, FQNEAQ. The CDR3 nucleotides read TGTGCCAGCAGCCCCGGGACGGGCAGAAGCGCTGAAGCTTTCTTT. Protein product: CASSPGTGRSAEAFF.

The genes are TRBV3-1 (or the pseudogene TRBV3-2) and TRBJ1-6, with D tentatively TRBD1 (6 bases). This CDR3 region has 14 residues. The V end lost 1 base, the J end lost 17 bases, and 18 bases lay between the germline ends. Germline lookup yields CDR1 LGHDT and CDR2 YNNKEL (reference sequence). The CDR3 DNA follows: TGTGCCAGCAGCCAAGTCCGGGGAAGGGGGGAGTTCCACTTT. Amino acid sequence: CASSQVRGRGEFHF.

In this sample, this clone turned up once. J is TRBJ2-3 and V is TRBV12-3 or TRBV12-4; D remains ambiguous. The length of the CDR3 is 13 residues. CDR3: CALKGKESDTQYF. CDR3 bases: TGTGCGCTCAAAGGGAAAGAGTCAGATACGCAGTATTTT.

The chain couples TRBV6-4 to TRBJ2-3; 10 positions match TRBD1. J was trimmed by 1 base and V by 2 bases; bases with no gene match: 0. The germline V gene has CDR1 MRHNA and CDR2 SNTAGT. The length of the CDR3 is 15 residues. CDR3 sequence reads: CASSDGTGGTDTQYF. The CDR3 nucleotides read TGTGCCAGCAGTGACGGGACAGGGGGCACAGATACGCAGTATTTT.

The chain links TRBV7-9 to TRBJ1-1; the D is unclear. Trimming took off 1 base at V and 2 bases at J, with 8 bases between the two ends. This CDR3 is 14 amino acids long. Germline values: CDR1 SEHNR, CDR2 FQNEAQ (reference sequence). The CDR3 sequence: CASSLVQANTEAFF. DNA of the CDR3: TGTGCCAGCAGCTTAGTGCAGGCAAACACTGAAGCTTTCTTT. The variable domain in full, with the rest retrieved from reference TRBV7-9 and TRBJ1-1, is DTGVSQNPRHKITKRGQNVTFRCDPISEHNRLYWYRQTLGQGPEFLTYFQNEAQLEKSRLLSDRFSAERPKGSFSTLEIQRTEQGDSAMYLCASSLVQANTEAFFGQGTRLTVV.

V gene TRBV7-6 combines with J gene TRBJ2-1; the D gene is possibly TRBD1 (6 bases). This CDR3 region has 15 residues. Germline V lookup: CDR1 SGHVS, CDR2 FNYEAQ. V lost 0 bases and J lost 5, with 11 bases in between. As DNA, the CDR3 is TGTGCCAGCAGCTTAGCGGAAGGGGGACACAATGAGCAGTTCTTC. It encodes CASSLAEGGHNEQFF.

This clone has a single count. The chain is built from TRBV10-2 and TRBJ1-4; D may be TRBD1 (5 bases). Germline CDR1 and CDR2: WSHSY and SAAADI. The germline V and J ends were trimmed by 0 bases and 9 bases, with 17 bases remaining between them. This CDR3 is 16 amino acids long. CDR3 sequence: CASSESGTWGSQKLFF. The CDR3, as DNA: TGCGCCAGCAGTGAGTCCGGGACTTGGGGGTCCCAAAAACTGTTTTTT.